This T cell receptor beta chain came from a study of neurological immune-mediated disorders. Notes on the study in general: A possible signature was seen in one related-CDR3 cluster, into which phylogenetic grouping placed the repertoires of 18 of 34 multiple sclerosis patients.

The CDR3 runs 14 residues. Germline V gives CDR1 DFQATT, CDR2 SNEGSKA (reference sequence). Trimming cost V 6 bases and J 6 bases; bases outside gene matches: 8. This clonotype was counted at least ten times. The target antigen is unknown. 5'RACE with 10-nucleotide random UMIs generated the cDNA. One entry per CDR3 protein results from TCRdb running MiXCR on the 5' RACE reads. Among tens of thousands of distinct CDR3 sequences, approximately 4.6% were seen once, and the ten largest hold over 5.5%. Regarding time point: longitudinal time-point 3. The chain couples TRBV20-1 to TRBJ1-2; 12 bases fit TRBD1. The sequence was collected from a woman between 55 and 75 years old with multiple sclerosis. Sequenced material: PBMCs. CDR3 nucleotides: TGCAGTGCAAATCCGGGACAGGGGGCAGATGGCTACACCTTC. Protein: CSANPGQGADGYTF.